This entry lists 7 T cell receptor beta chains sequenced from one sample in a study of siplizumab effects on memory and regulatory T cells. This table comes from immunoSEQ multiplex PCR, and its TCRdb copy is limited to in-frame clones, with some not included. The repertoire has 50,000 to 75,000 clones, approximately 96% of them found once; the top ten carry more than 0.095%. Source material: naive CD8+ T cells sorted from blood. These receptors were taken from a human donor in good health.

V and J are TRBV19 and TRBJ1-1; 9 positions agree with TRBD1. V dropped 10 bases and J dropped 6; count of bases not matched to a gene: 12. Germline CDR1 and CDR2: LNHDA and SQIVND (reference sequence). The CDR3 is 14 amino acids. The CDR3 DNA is TGTGCCACCGTCGATCTACAGGGGGCTTCTGAAGCTTTCTTT. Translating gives CATVDLQGASEAFF.

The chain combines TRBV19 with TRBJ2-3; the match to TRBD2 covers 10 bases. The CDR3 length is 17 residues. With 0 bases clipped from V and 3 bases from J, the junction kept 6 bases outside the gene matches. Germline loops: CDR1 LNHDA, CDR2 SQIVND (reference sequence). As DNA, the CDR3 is TGTGCCAGTAGTATAGATGGAGCGGGGGGGCGGACAGATACGCAGTATTTT. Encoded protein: CASSIDGAGGRTDTQYF. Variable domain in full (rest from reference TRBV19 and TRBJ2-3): DGGITQSPKYLFRKEGQNVTLSCEQNLNHDAMYWYRQDPGQGLRLIYYSQIVNDFQKGDIAEGYSVSREKKESFPLTVTSAQKNPTAFYLCASSIDGAGGRTDTQYFGPGTRLTVL.

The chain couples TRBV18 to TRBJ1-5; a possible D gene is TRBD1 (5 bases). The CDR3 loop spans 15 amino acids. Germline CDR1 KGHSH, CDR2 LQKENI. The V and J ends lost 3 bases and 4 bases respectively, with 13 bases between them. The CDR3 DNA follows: TGTGCCAGCTCACCTTTCGGGGGAGGGAATCAGCCCCAGCATTTT. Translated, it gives CASSPFGGGNQPQHF.

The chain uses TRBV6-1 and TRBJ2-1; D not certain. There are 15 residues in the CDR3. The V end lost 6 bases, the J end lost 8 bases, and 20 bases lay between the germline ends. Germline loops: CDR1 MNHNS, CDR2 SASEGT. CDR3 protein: CASRPPWALDDEQFF. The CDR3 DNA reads TGTGCCAGCAGACCCCCGTGGGCGTTAGACGATGAGCAGTTCTTC.

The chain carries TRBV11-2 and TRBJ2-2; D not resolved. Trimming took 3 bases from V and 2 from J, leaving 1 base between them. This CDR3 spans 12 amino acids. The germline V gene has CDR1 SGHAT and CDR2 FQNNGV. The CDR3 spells CASSFNTGELFF. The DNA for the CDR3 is TGTGCCAGCAGCTTTAACACCGGGGAGCTGTTTTTT.

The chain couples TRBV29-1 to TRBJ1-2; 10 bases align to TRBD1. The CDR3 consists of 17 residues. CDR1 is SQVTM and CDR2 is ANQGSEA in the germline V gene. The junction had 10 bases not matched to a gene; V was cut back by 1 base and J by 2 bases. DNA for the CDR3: TGCAGCGTTGAAGTGATCCTTTGGGACAGGGGAAACTATGGCTACACCTTC. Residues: CSVEVILWDRGNYGYTF.

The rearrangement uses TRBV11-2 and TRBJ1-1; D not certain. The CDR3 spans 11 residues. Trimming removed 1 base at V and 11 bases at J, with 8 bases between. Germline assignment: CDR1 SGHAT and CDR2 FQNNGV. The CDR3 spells CASSLGQDAFF. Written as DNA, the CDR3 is TGTGCCAGCAGCTTAGGACAAGATGCTTTCTTT.